This T cell receptor beta chain was retrieved from a study of T cell repertoires in cytomegalovirus infection. TCRdb passed the reads through MiXCR, listing each CDR3 protein once. Of 700,000 to 950,000 distinct CDR3 sequences listed, around a third are singletons. About this clonotype: The target antigen is unknown.

From germline, CDR1 is SGDLS and CDR2 YYNGEE. The CDR3 loop spans 15 amino acids. The V gene end was trimmed by 3 bases and the J gene end by 5 bases; junction bases not matched to a gene: 9. The rearrangement links TRBV9 to TRBJ2-3; the match to TRBD1 covers 7 bases. The source was cultured CD8+ T cells from PBMCs, collected from culture after CMV antigen stimulation. The clonotype originates from a human donor in good health (CMV status not recorded). Some clones in this sample may be carry-over from other donors' samples. CDR3 sequence: CASSDSTGKVDTQYF. Written as DNA, the CDR3 is TGTGCCAGCAGCGATTCGACAGGGAAAGTAGATACGCAGTATTTT.